Listed below are T cell receptor beta chains from one sample, sequenced in a study of cytomegalovirus exposure and HLA in healthy donors. Sequencing used immunoSEQ multiplex PCR; TCRdb keeps in-frame clones, though not all of them. The table records roughly 100,000 clones, 63% of them present only once. Sequencing was done on a sample of PBMCs. The receptors were sampled from a human donor in good health. The CDR3 runs from the conserved cysteine through the conserved F or W. Fields, in order: J gene, V gene, clone size, D gene, CDR3 protein, CDR3 DNA. The D gene is left open where the match is weak. Only some rows state a clone size, as once, few, many or a class for expanded clones.

j_gene: TRBJ2-7; v_gene: TRBV5-4; abundance: few; d_gene: .; CDR3aa: CASSPDSSYEQYF; CDR3nt: TGTGCCAGCAGCCCGGACTCATCCTACGAGCAGTACTTC
j_gene: TRBJ2-1; v_gene: TRBV9; abundance: .; d_gene: TRBD2; CDR3aa: CASSVGPSGIRAEQFF; CDR3nt: TGTGCCAGCAGCGTAGGTCCTAGCGGGATTCGAGCCGAGCAGTTCTTC
j_gene: TRBJ2-1; v_gene: TRBV27; abundance: .; d_gene: .; CDR3aa: CASSRYNEQFF; CDR3nt: TGTGCCAGCAGCCGTTACAATGAGCAGTTCTTC
j_gene: TRBJ2-7; v_gene: TRBV6-5; abundance: .; d_gene: .; CDR3aa: CASSSPGEQYF; CDR3nt: TGTGCCAGCAGTTCCCCCGGCGAGCAGTACTTC
j_gene: TRBJ2-7; v_gene: TRBV2; abundance: .; d_gene: TRBD2; CDR3aa: CASRAWSSGTYEQYF; CDR3nt: TGTGCCAGCAGGGCTTGGTCTAGCGGAACCTACGAGCAGTACTTC
j_gene: TRBJ1-1; v_gene: TRBV10-2; abundance: .; d_gene: .; CDR3aa: CASLNPGVYLNTEAFF; CDR3nt: TGCGCCAGCCTTAACCCGGGGGTCTACTTGAACACTGAAGCTTTCTTT
j_gene: TRBJ2-1; v_gene: TRBV30; abundance: few; d_gene: TRBD2; CDR3aa: CAYLAGGSSGEQFF; CDR3nt: TGTGCCTACCTAGCGGGAGGATCATCGGGTGAGCAGTTCTTC
j_gene: TRBJ2-3; v_gene: TRBV2; abundance: .; d_gene: TRBD1; CDR3aa: CASSEGQGLGTDTQYF; CDR3nt: TGTGCCAGCAGTGAGGGACAGGGGTTGGGCACAGATACGCAGTATTTT
j_gene: TRBJ2-1; v_gene: TRBV7-9; abundance: .; d_gene: .; CDR3aa: CASSLVQGGNEQFF; CDR3nt: TGTGCCAGCAGCTTAGTCCAGGGTGGGAATGAGCAGTTCTTC
j_gene: TRBJ1-6; v_gene: TRBV6-5; abundance: .; d_gene: .; CDR3aa: CASSNNSPLHF; CDR3nt: TGTGCCAGCAGCAATAATTCACCCCTCCACTTT
j_gene: TRBJ2-7; v_gene: TRBV6-1; abundance: .; d_gene: .; CDR3aa: CASSEVAQQTYEQYF; CDR3nt: TGTGCCAGCAGTGAAGTGGCCCAGCAGACTTACGAGCAGTACTTC
j_gene: TRBJ1-1; v_gene: TRBV6-5; abundance: few; d_gene: .; CDR3aa: CASSYSSGRRGTEAFF; CDR3nt: TGTGCCAGCAGTTACAGTAGTGGTCGACGGGGCACTGAAGCTTTCTTT
j_gene: TRBJ1-5; v_gene: TRBV9; abundance: .; d_gene: .; CDR3aa: CASSVVPGQRHF; CDR3nt: TGTGCCAGCAGCGTAGTTCCGGGACAACGGCATTTT
j_gene: TRBJ1-4; v_gene: TRBV11-2; abundance: .; d_gene: .; CDR3aa: CASSLEGSRGKLFF; CDR3nt: TGTGCCAGCAGCTTAGAGGGGTCGAGAGGGAAGCTGTTTTTT
j_gene: TRBJ1-3; v_gene: TRBV19; abundance: .; d_gene: .; CDR3aa: CASSIELVSGNTIYF; CDR3nt: TGTGCCAGTAGTATAGAACTGGTCTCTGGAAACACCATATATTTT
j_gene: TRBJ2-7; v_gene: TRBV28; abundance: .; d_gene: TRBD1; CDR3aa: CASSFGTGGYEQYF; CDR3nt: TGTGCCAGCAGTTTCGGGACAGGGGGCTACGAGCAGTACTTC
j_gene: TRBJ1-1; v_gene: TRBV5-4; abundance: .; d_gene: .; CDR3aa: CASSRRGAMNTEAFF; CDR3nt: TGTGCCAGCAGCCGCAGGGGAGCCATGAACACTGAAGCTTTCTTT
j_gene: TRBJ1-2; v_gene: TRBV4-2; abundance: .; d_gene: TRBD1; CDR3aa: CASSQDPRGRGYTF; CDR3nt: TGTGCCAGCAGCCAAGATCCGAGGGGGCGTGGATACACCTTC
j_gene: TRBJ2-7; v_gene: TRBV5-6; abundance: .; d_gene: .; CDR3aa: CASSFFAGTASYEQYF; CDR3nt: TGTGCCAGCAGCTTTTTTGCGGGGACAGCGTCCTACGAGCAGTACTTC
j_gene: TRBJ2-3; v_gene: TRBV5-1; abundance: .; d_gene: TRBD1; CDR3aa: CASSPGGQGRDTQYF; CDR3nt: TGCGCCAGCAGCCCTGGGGGACAGGGACGAGATACGCAGTATTTT
j_gene: TRBJ2-2; v_gene: TRBV14; abundance: .; d_gene: TRBD1; CDR3aa: CASSRQGANTGELFF; CDR3nt: TGTGCCAGCAGCCGACAGGGGGCGAACACCGGGGAGCTGTTTTTT
j_gene: TRBJ1-1; v_gene: TRBV5-6; abundance: once; d_gene: TRBD1; CDR3aa: CASSFDRDRLTEAFF; CDR3nt: TGTGCCAGCAGCTTCGACCGGGACAGATTAACTGAAGCTTTCTTT
j_gene: TRBJ2-2; v_gene: TRBV6-5; abundance: .; d_gene: TRBD1; CDR3aa: CASSYRQGIAGELFF; CDR3nt: TGTGCCAGCAGTTACAGACAGGGGATCGCCGGGGAGCTGTTTTTT
j_gene: TRBJ2-7; v_gene: TRBV27; abundance: .; d_gene: TRBD2; CDR3aa: CASSLLTGRERGEQYF; CDR3nt: TGTGCCAGCAGTTTATTGACCGGGAGGGAAAGGGGAGAGCAGTACTTC
j_gene: TRBJ2-1; v_gene: TRBV5-4; abundance: .; d_gene: TRBD2; CDR3aa: CASSSGLADYNEQFF; CDR3nt: TGTGCCAGCAGCTCGGGACTAGCGGACTACAATGAGCAGTTCTTC
j_gene: TRBJ2-2; v_gene: TRBV6-1; abundance: .; d_gene: .; CDR3aa: CASSEVRLPTGELFF; CDR3nt: TGTGCCAGCAGTGAAGTTAGACTTCCCACCGGGGAGCTGTTTTTT
j_gene: TRBJ2-1; v_gene: TRBV6-1; abundance: few; d_gene: TRBD2; CDR3aa: CASSVPYGRDNEQFF; CDR3nt: TGTGCCAGCAGTGTCCCGTACGGGAGGGATAATGAGCAGTTCTTC
j_gene: TRBJ2-7; v_gene: TRBV7-2; abundance: .; d_gene: TRBD1; CDR3aa: CASSAGTDYYEQYF; CDR3nt: TGTGCCAGCAGCGCTGGGACAGATTACTACGAGCAGTACTTC
j_gene: TRBJ1-2; v_gene: TRBV30; abundance: few; d_gene: .; CDR3aa: CAWSEGQNYGYTF; CDR3nt: TGTGCCTGGAGCGAGGGACAAAACTATGGCTACACCTTC
j_gene: TRBJ2-7; v_gene: TRBV2; abundance: .; d_gene: TRBD2; CDR3aa: CASTPRLAGDFSEQYF; CDR3nt: TGTGCCAGCACTCCAAGACTAGCGGGAGATTTCTCCGAGCAGTACTTC
j_gene: TRBJ2-5; v_gene: TRBV7-9; abundance: .; d_gene: .; CDR3aa: CASSLTVGTLETQYF; CDR3nt: TGTGCCAGCAGCTTAACTGTCGGGACTCTAGAGACCCAGTACTTC
j_gene: TRBJ2-6; v_gene: TRBV15; abundance: few; d_gene: .; CDR3aa: CATSRDRANVLTF; CDR3nt: TGTGCCACCAGCAGAGATAGAGCCAACGTCCTGACTTTC
j_gene: TRBJ1-2; v_gene: TRBV9; abundance: .; d_gene: .; CDR3aa: CASSVDQGNYGYTF; CDR3nt: TGTGCCAGCAGCGTAGATCAGGGCAACTATGGCTACACCTTC
j_gene: TRBJ2-3; v_gene: TRBV5-1; abundance: .; d_gene: TRBD2; CDR3aa: CASSLIAGGPSDTQYF; CDR3nt: TGCGCCAGCAGCTTAATAGCGGGAGGGCCCTCAGATACGCAGTATTTT
j_gene: TRBJ2-1; v_gene: TRBV10-3; abundance: .; d_gene: .; CDR3aa: CAISDGQGIGNEQFF; CDR3nt: TGTGCCATCAGTGATGGGCAGGGAATCGGCAATGAGCAGTTCTTC
j_gene: TRBJ2-3; v_gene: TRBV6-1; abundance: once; d_gene: .; CDR3aa: CASSVSVLPDTQYF; CDR3nt: TGTGCCAGCAGTGTGAGCGTGTTGCCAGATACGCAGTATTTT
j_gene: TRBJ2-3; v_gene: TRBV5-4; abundance: .; d_gene: .; CDR3aa: CASSPPQESDTQYF; CDR3nt: TGTGCCAGCAGCCCCCCCCAGGAATCAGATACGCAGTATTTT
j_gene: TRBJ2-3; v_gene: TRBV6-1; abundance: .; d_gene: .; CDR3aa: CATPGPGVPDTQYF; CDR3nt: TGTGCCACCCCAGGGCCGGGGGTCCCAGATACGCAGTATTTT
j_gene: TRBJ1-2; v_gene: TRBV4-1; abundance: .; d_gene: .; CDR3aa: CASSPGRNPSGYTF; CDR3nt: TGCGCCAGCAGCCCAGGCAGGAATCCGTCTGGCTACACCTTC
j_gene: TRBJ1-1; v_gene: TRBV7-9; abundance: .; d_gene: TRBD1; CDR3aa: CASSARGQLSEAFF; CDR3nt: TGTGCCAGCAGCGCGAGGGGACAGCTAAGTGAAGCTTTCTTT
j_gene: TRBJ2-7; v_gene: TRBV30; abundance: .; d_gene: TRBD1; CDR3aa: CAWSMGQGYEQYF; CDR3nt: TGTGCCTGGAGTATGGGACAGGGTTACGAGCAGTACTTC
j_gene: TRBJ1-5; v_gene: TRBV18; abundance: few; d_gene: .; CDR3aa: CASSPRGLDQPQHF; CDR3nt: TGTGCCAGCTCACCAAGAGGCTTAGATCAGCCCCAGCATTTT
j_gene: TRBJ2-5; v_gene: TRBV18; abundance: .; d_gene: .; CDR3aa: CASKPGIQRTEETQYF; CDR3nt: TGTGCCAGCAAACCCGGGATCCAGCGGACCGAAGAGACCCAGTACTTC
j_gene: TRBJ1-5; v_gene: TRBV19; abundance: .; d_gene: TRBD1; CDR3aa: CASSIDRAGDQPQHF; CDR3nt: TGTGCCAGTAGTATCGACAGGGCTGGGGATCAGCCCCAGCATTTT